These T cell receptor beta chains were read from a single sample in a study of OX40 agonist ivuxolimab in advanced cancers. Repertoires were generated with immunoSEQ multiplex PCR, while TCRdb's copy carries only in-frame clones and drops some. The sample has approximately 59,000 clones, around nine tenths seen once. Sample: CD4+ or CD8+ T cells sorted from blood, taken in a trial of the OX40 agonist ivuxolimab. All receptors come from an adult with an advanced solid tumor such as melanoma, head and neck, liver or kidney cancer. CDR3s include the opening cysteine and the closing phenylalanine or tryptophan. The order of the fields is V gene, D gene, J gene, clone size, CDR3 DNA, CDR3 protein. A D gene is named only where the DNA matches it firmly. Expanded clones get a size class; other rows say once, few or many, or leave the size out.

>TRBV5-6|NA|TRBJ2-5|NA
TGTGCCAGCAGCCCGTTCCAAGAGACCCAGTACTTC
CASSPFQETQYF
>TRBV27|NA|TRBJ1-1|NA
TGTGCCAGCAGTCTTACTCCGGGGACTGAAGCTTTCTTT
CASSLTPGTEAFF
>TRBV18|NA|TRBJ1-5|NA
TGTGCCAGCTCAATCTCCAGGGGTGATCAGCCCCAGCATTTT
CASSISRGDQPQHF
>TRBV9|NA|TRBJ2-7|NA
TGTGCCAGCAGCGTAGCAGGGGCCGACTACGAGCAGTACTTC
CASSVAGADYEQYF
>TRBV6-1|TRBD2|TRBJ2-5|NA
TGTGCCAGCAGTGAAAAGGGGACTAGCACCCAGTACTTC
CASSEKGTSTQYF
>TRBV9|NA|TRBJ2-1|NA
TGTGCCAGCAGCGCGTTCCTGAGCTCCTACAATGAGCAGTTCTTC
CASSAFLSSYNEQFF
>TRBV27|TRBD1|TRBJ2-7|NA
TGTGCCAGCAGCTCCGGGACAGGGGGAAGGGAGCAGTACTTC
CASSSGTGGREQYF
>TRBV11-3|NA|TRBJ2-3|NA
TGTGCCAGCAGCTCCAATGCTTGGGGGGCGCCTGATATAGATACGCAGTATTTT
CASSSNAWGAPDIDTQYF
>TRBV2|TRBD2|TRBJ2-7|NA
TGTGCCAGCAGCCTCCTTGAGCGGGAGTGGGCGGGGGAGCAGTACTTC
CASSLLEREWAGEQYF
>TRBV6-4|TRBD2|TRBJ2-7|few
TGTGCCAGCAGTGACTCGGGGAAACTAGCGGGAGACTACGAGCAGTACTTC
CASSDSGKLAGDYEQYF
>TRBV29-1|NA|TRBJ1-1|NA
TGCAGCGCTTCACTGGGGGGGTCTAAGACTGAAGCTTTCTTT
CSASLGGSKTEAFF
>TRBV28|NA|TRBJ1-4|once
TGTGCCGCTAAGACCTTTTCAACTAATGAAAAACTGTTTTTT
CAAKTFSTNEKLFF
>TRBV28|TRBD2|TRBJ2-7|NA
TGTGCCAGCACCGCCCCCGGGACTAGCTCCTACGAGCAGTACTTC
CASTAPGTSSYEQYF
>TRBV13|NA|TRBJ2-5|NA
TGTGCCAGCAGCACCCGGACAGTTAGTAATCTCGAGACCCAGTACTTC
CASSTRTVSNLETQYF
>TRBV7-2|NA|TRBJ2-1|NA
TGTGCCAGCAGCTCAAGACCCTCTACAACGGGGTATAATGAGCAGTTCTTC
CASSSRPSTTGYNEQFF